This entry lists 11 T cell receptor beta chains sequenced from one sample in a study of blood T cells in healthy people across ages. Combining a sample-barcoded 5' primer with a J-beta primer mix, a second PCR ran for roughly 7 to 12 cycles. TCRdb re-called the 5' RACE reads through MiXCR, storing one row per CDR3 protein. This table has about 780,000 distinct CDR3 sequences, about 45% appearing once. The sequenced material came from blood. The receptors derive from a man older than 75 in good health.

The chain joins TRBV7-3 to TRBJ2-5; tentatively, D is TRBD2 (6 bases). The V end was cut by 2 bases, the J end by 11 bases, with 21 bases between. Germline V gives CDR1 SGHTA, CDR2 FQGTGA. This CDR3 region has 15 residues. The chain's CDR3 is CASSLSAGLNNEQYF. CDR3 sequence (DNA): TGTGCCAGCAGCTTATCTGCGGGGTTAAACAATGAGCAGTACTTC.

The chain has TRBV6-2 or TRBV6-3 and TRBJ1-1; TRBD1 might be the D (5 bases). V lost 5 bases to trimming and J lost 1 base, with 11 bases between them. Germline V gene sequence: CDR1 MNHEY, CDR2 SVGEGT. The CDR3 contains 14 residues. CDR3 in amino acids: CASSIRQTNTEAFF. Here the CDR3 DNA reads TGTGCCAGCAGTATACGACAGACGAACACTGAAGCTTTCTTT.

V and J are TRBV12-3 or TRBV12-4 and TRBJ2-5; TRBD2 aligns across 7 bases. The ends lost 6 bases at V and 0 bases at J; junction bases unmatched: 10. This CDR3 is 16 amino acids long. In DNA form, the CDR3 reads TGTGCCAGCAGCCCAGAGGCTAGCGGACACCAAGAGACCCAGTACTTC. Amino acids: CASSPEASGHQETQYF.

The CDR3 nucleotides are TGTGCCTATCTCGTAGGGGGCTATAATTCACCCCTCCACTTT. Translation gives CAYLVGGYNSPLHF. The V and J genes are TRBV30 and TRBJ1-6; maybe TRBD1 (6 bases). CDR1 and CDR2 (germline): GTSNPN, SVGIG (reference sequence). Trimming removed 7 bases from V and 3 bases from J, with 13 bases in between. The CDR3 is 14 amino acids.

The genes are TRBV2 and TRBJ2-3; 7 bases align to TRBD1. The CDR3 contains 14 residues. Trimming removed 3 bases from V and 4 bases from J; junction bases left unmatched: 4. From germline, CDR1 is SNHLY and CDR2 FYNNEI. CDR3 sequence reads: CASSDRQGPDTQYF. The DNA for the CDR3 is TGTGCCAGCAGTGACCGACAGGGCCCAGATACGCAGTATTTT. The whole variable domain, filled in from reference TRBV2 and TRBJ2-3, reads EPEVTQTPSHQVTQMGQEVILRCVPISNHLYFYWYRQILGQKVEFLVSFYNNEISEKSEIFDDQFSVERPDGSNFTLKIRSTKLEDSAMYFCASSDRQGPDTQYFGPGTRLTVL.

This chain connects TRBV3-1 to TRBJ2-7; D is ambiguous. The CDR3 extends over 15 amino acids. V gave up 0 bases and J gave up 3 bases, with 12 bases separating them. CDR1 and CDR2 (germline): LGHDT, YNNKEL (reference sequence). The CDR3 sequence is CASSQESSSVYEQYF. The DNA for the CDR3 is TGTGCCAGCAGCCAAGAGTCGTCTTCAGTCTACGAGCAGTACTTC.

V is TRBV6-1 and J is TRBJ2-1; no reliable D call. The J call may be in error: the DNA end matches TRBJ2-7 better. Germline-derived CDR1 and CDR2 are MNHNS and SASEGT. The CDR3 runs 13 residues. The CDR3 sequence is CATLVLSYNEQYF. The CDR3 DNA follows: TGTGCCACTCTGGTCCTTTCCTACAATGAGCAGTACTTC.

This sequence joins TRBV27 and TRBJ1-2; no clear D. The V end lost 5 bases, the J end lost 3 bases, and 13 bases lay between the germline ends. Germline CDR1 and CDR2: MNHEY and SMNVEV (reference sequence). The CDR3 runs to 14 residues. The CDR3, as DNA: TGTGCCAGCAGTGGACGGGCGGGCTACTATGGCTACACCTTC. It codes for CASSGRAGYYGYTF.

The chain uses TRBV28 and TRBJ1-1, with a possible D match to TRBD1 (6 bases). The germline V gene has CDR1 MDHEN and CDR2 SYDVKM. Trimming took off 7 bases at V and 5 bases at J, with 11 bases between the two ends. The CDR3 spans 12 residues. The CDR3 coding sequence is TGTGCCAGCATGGGGGGCGTTACTGAAGCTTTCTTT. It yields the protein CASMGGVTEAFF.

The sample holds a few counts of this clonotype. This may arise from a read error, as a much more abundant clone is one base away. The chain is built from TRBV10-3 and TRBJ2-5; TRBD2 matches 10 bases. Germline lookup yields CDR1 ENHRY and CDR2 SYGVKD. The V and J ends lost 0 bases and 11 bases, in that order; junction bases with no gene match: 18. This CDR3 has 18 amino acids. The CDR3 reads CAISESGMTSGSNNEQYF. In DNA form, the CDR3 reads TGTGCCATCAGTGAGTCGGGGATGACTAGCGGGTCCAACAATGAGCAGTACTTC.

In this sample, this clonotype turned up a few times. The genes are TRBV7-2 and TRBJ2-3; 9 bases map to TRBD1. The CDR3 is made up of 19 amino acids. CDR1 is SGHTA, CDR2 FQGNSA, per germline. The V and J ends lost 1 base and 2 bases, in that order; junction bases with no gene match: 13. The CDR3 DNA sequence: TGTGCCAGCAGCTTAGATGGTTTAAGTGGGACAGGGTCCACAGATACGCAGTATTTT. This sequence encodes CASSLDGLSGTGSTDTQYF.